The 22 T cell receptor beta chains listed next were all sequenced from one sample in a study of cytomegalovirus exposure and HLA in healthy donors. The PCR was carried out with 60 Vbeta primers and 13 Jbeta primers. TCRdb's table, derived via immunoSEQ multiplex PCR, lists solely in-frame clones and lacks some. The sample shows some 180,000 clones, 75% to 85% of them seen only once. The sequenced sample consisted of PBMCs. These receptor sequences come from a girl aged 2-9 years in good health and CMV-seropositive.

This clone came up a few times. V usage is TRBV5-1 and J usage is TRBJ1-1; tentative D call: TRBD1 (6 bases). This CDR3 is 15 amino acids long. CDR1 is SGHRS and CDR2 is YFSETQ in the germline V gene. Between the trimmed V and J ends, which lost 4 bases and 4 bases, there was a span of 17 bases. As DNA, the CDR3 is TGCGCCAGCAGCCCATCCGGGGAGGGGGGCACTGAAGCTTTCTTT. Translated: CASSPSGEGGTEAFF. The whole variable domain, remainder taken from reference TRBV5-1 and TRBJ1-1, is KAGVTQTPRYLIKTRGQQVTLSCSPISGHRSVSWYQQTPGQGLQFLFEYFSETQRNKGNFPGRFSGRQFSNSRSEMNVSTLELGDSALYLCASSPSGEGGTEAFFGQGTRLTVV.

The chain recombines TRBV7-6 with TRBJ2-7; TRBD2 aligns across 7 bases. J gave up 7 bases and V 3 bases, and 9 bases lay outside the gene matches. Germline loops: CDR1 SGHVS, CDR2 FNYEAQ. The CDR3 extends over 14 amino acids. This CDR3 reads CASSLAVTSVEQYF. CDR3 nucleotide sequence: TGTGCCAGCAGCTTGGCCGTAACTAGCGTGGAGCAGTACTTC.

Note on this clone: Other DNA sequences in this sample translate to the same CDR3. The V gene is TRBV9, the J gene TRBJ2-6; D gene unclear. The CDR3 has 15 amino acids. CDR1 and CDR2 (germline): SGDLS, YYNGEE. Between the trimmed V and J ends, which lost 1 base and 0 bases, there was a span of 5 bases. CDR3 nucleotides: TGTGCCAGCAGCGTATCCTCCTCTGGGGCCAACGTCCTGACTTTC. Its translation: CASSVSSSGANVLTF.

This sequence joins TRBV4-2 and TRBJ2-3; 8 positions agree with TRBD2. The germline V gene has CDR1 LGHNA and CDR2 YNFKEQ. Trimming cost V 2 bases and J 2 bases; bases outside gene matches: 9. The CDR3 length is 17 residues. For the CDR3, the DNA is TGTGCCAGCAGCCAAAACCTAGCGGGCCGGATCACAGATACGCAGTATTTT. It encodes CASSQNLAGRITDTQYF.

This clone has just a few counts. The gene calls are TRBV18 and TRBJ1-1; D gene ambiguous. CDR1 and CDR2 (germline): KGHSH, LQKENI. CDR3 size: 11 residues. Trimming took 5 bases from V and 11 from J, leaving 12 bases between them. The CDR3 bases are TGTGCCAGCTCAAGGGAGGGTTGGGCTTTCTTT. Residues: CASSREGWAFF.

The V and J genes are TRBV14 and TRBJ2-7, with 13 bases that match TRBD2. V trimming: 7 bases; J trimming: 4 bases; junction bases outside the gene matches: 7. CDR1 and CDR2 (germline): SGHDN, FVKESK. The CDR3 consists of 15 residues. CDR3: CASTNGLAGAYEQYF. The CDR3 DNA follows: TGTGCCAGCACGAACGGACTAGCGGGAGCTTACGAGCAGTACTTC.

CDR3 loop: CASSTQQGEETQYF. As DNA, the CDR3 is TGCGCCAGCAGCACCCAACAGGGGGAAGAGACCCAGTACTTC. V usage is TRBV5-1 and J usage is TRBJ2-5; 8 bases match TRBD1. Germline CDR1 is SGHRS and CDR2 is YFSETQ. CDR3 length: 14 amino acids. V was pared by 4 bases and J by 3 bases, with 5 bases of the junction left unmatched.

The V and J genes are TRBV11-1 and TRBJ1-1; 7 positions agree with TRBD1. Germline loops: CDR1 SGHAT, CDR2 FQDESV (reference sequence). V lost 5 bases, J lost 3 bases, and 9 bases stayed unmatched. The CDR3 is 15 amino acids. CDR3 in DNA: TGTGCCAGCAGCGCGCGAGACAGGGTGTACACTGAAGCTTTCTTT. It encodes CASSARDRVYTEAFF.

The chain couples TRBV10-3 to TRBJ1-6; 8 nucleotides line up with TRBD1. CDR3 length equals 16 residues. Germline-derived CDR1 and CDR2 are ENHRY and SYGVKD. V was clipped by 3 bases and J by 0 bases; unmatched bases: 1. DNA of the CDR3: TGTGCCATCAGTGACAGGGGGCTCTCCTATAATTCACCCCTCCACTTT. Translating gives CAISDRGLSYNSPLHF.

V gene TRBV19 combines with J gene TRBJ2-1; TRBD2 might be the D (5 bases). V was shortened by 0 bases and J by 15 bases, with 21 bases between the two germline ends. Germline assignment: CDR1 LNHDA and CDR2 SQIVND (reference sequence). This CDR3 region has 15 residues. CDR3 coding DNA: TGTGCCAGTAGTATAGATGGAACGAACGGTGCCGGAGGGTTCTTC. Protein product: CASSIDGTNGAGGFF.

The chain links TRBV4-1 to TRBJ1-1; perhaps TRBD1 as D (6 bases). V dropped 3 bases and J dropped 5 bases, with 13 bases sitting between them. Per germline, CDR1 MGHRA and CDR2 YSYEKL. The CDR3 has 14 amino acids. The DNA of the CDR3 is TGCGCCAGCAGCCAGCCGACAGGCCGGACTGAAGCTTTCTTT. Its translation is CASSQPTGRTEAFF.

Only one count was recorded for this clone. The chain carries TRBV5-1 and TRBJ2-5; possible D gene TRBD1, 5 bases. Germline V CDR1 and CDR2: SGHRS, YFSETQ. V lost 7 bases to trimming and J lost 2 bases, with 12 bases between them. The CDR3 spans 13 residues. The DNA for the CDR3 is TGCGCCAGCTCCGAGCAGGGACAAGAGACCCAGTACTTC. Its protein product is CASSEQGQETQYF.

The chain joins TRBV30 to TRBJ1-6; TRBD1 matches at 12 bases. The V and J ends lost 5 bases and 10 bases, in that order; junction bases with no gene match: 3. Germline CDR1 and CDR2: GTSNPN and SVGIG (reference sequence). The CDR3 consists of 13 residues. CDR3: CAWGDRGQSPLHF. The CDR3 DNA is TGTGCCTGGGGGGACAGGGGGCAGTCACCCCTCCACTTT.

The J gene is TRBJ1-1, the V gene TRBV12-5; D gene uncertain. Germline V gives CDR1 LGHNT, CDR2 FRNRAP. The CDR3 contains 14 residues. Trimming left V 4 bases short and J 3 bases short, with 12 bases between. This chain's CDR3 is CASGSGELDTEAFF. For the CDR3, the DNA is TGTGCTAGTGGTTCCGGGGAGCTGGACACTGAAGCTTTCTTT.

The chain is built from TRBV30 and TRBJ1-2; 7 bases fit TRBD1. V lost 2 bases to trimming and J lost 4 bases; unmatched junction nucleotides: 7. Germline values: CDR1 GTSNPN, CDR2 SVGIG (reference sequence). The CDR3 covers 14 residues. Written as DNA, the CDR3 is TGTGCCTGGAGTAGGAGGGGGCTGAGCTATGGCTACACCTTC. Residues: CAWSRRGLSYGYTF. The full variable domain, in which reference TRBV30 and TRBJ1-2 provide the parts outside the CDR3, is SQTIHQWPATLVQPVGSPLSLECTVEGTSNPNLYWYRQAAGRGLQLLFYSVGIGQISSEVPQNLSASRPQDRQFILSSKKLLLSDSGFYLCAWSRRGLSYGYTFGSGTRLTVV.

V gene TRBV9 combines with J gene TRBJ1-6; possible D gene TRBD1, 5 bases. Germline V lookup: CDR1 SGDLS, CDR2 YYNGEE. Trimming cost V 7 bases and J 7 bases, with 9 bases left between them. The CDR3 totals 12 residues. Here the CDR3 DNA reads TGTGCCAGCGGGGCAAGCAATTCACCCCTCCACTTT. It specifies CASGASNSPLHF.

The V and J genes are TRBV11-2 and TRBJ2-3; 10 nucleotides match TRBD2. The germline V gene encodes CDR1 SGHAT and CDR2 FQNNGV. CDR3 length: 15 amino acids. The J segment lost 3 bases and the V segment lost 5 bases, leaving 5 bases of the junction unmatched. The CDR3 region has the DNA TGTGCCAGCAGCCGACTAGCGGGTCTGACAGATACGCAGTATTTT. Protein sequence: CASSRLAGLTDTQYF.

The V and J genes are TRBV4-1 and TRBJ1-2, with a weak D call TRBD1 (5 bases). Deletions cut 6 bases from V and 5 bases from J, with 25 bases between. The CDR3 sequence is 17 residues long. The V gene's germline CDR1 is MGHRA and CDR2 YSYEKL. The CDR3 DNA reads TGCGCCAGCAGGCGGTGGGGATCTACTTCAGCAGGGTATGGCTACACCTTC. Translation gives CASRRWGSTSAGYGYTF.

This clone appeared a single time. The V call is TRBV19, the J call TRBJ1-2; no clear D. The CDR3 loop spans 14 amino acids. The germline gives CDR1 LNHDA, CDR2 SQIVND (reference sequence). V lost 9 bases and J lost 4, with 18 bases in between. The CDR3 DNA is TGTGCCAGCAGGTGGAGGACTCCGAGCTATGGCTACACCTTC. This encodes CASRWRTPSYGYTF.

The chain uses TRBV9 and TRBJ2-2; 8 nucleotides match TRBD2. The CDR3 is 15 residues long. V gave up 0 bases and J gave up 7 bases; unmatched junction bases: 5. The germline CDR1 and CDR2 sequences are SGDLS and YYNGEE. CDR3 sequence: CASSVGPGGCGELFF. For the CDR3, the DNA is TGTGCCAGCAGCGTAGGGCCGGGGGGGTGCGGGGAGCTGTTTTTT.

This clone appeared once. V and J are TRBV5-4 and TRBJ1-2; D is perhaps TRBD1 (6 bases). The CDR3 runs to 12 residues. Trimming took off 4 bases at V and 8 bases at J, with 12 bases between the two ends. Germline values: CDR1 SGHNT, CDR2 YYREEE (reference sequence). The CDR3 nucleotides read TGTGCCAGCAGCCCGAATAGGGGGGGCTACACCTTC. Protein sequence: CASSPNRGGYTF.

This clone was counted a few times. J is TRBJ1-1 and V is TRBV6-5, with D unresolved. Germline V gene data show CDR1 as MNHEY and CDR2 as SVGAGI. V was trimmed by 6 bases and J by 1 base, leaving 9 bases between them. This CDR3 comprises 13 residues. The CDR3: CASRAGWNTEAFF. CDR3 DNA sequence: TGTGCCAGCAGGGCAGGTTGGAACACTGAAGCTTTCTTT.